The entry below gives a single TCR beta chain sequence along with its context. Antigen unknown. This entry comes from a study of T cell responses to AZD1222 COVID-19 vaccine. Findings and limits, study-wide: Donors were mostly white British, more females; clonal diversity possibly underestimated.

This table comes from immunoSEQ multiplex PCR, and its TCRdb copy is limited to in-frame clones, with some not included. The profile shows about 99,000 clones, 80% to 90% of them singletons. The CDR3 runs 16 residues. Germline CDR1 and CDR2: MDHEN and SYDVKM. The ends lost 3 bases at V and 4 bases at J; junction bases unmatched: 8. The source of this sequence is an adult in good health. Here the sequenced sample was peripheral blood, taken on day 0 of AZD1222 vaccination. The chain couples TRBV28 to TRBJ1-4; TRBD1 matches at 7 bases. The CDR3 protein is CASSLVGTAINEKLFF. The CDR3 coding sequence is TGTGCCAGCAGTTTGGTGGGGACAGCTATTAATGAAAAACTGTTTTTT.